The sequence of this T cell receptor (beta chain) was determined in a study of T-cell reconstitution after alpha-beta-depleted transplantation in children. Study-wide findings and caveats: Several hundred expanded graft clones reportedly were the source of alpha-beta T cells about two months after transplant. Elevated TCRbeta diversity at day 60 was traced, in some patients, to surviving recipient T cells and thymic progenitors. One year after transplant, T-cell counts and diversity came mostly from newly produced T cells.

In this sample, this clonotype turned up many times. Its matching antigen is unknown. Using unique molecular identifiers, the investigators prepared the TCRbeta library. TCRdb re-derived calls from the PCR reads in MiXCR, one entry per CDR3 protein. The table lists under 300,000 distinct CDR3 sequences, around 10% of them singletons, with roughly a quarter in the top ten. Trimming cost V 4 bases and J 9 bases; bases outside gene matches: 8. This CDR3 has 13 residues. Germline V CDR1 and CDR2: SGHRS, YFSETQ. This material consisted of peripheral blood, taken 180 days after TCRalphabeta/CD19-depleted stem cell transplant. This TCR came from a male patient aged 2-15 years who had a stem cell transplant for chronic granulomatous disease, so the T cells may come from the graft donor. The V call is TRBV5-1, the J call TRBJ2-3; 7 nucleotides agree with TRBD2. CDR3 region: CASSHPAGDTQYF. CDR3 bases: TGCGCCAGCAGCCACCCGGCGGGGGACACGCAGTATTTT.